This T cell receptor beta chain was captured in a study of shared clonotypes between healthy human individuals. It was CD45RO-negative cells, positively selected for CCR7, that made up naive CD8 cells, with terminally differentiated effector memory CD45RA+ cells excluded. As concerns this clone: The target antigen is unknown.

Trimming pared 6 bases from V and 4 bases from J, leaving 13 bases between. CDR3 size: 14 residues. Germline CDR1 and CDR2: SEHNR and FQNEAQ (reference sequence). Genomic DNA per cell subset filled all wells of several immunoSEQ plates. Produced via immunoSEQ multiplex PCR; TCRdb's table is partial and in-frame only. The sample yields about 2.2 million clones, 85% to 95% seen once. Study-wide points: Around 4.7% of naive CD4 clonotypes were shared across a handful of donors. In general, naive subsets displayed greater estimated richness than memory subsets did.

Sequencing was performed on naive CD8+ T cells from PBMCs. This TCR was recovered from a man between 18 and 29 years old in good health. Some clones in this sample may be carry-over from other donors' samples. V gene TRBV7-9 combines with J gene TRBJ1-3; D remains ambiguous. CDR3 residues: CASSPPVGGNTIYF. The DNA of the CDR3 is TGTGCCAGCAGTCCCCCGGTGGGCGGAAACACCATATATTTT.